This record concerns one T cell receptor beta chain sequence. Which antigen it targets is not known. One base away there is no much larger clone; base qualities are not given. The donors were included in the validation cohort of over a hundred subjects, a group kept apart from the roughly 670-subject first cohort. The data were obtained in a study of cytomegalovirus exposure and HLA in healthy donors (dated by TCRdb to the late 2010s). General notes on the study: A later analysis indicated that the 95 to 150 validation repertoires were generated on the platform also employed for the 700 or so repertoires of the first cohort. The study was designed to test whether signatures of past pathogen exposure could be identified by cataloging public T cell receptors. To predict cytomegalovirus infection status, the study brought together high-throughput TCR immunosequencing, statistical association of individual TCRs with disease status, and machine learning. A separate validation cohort of over a hundred different subjects was used in addition to the roughly 640-subject first cohort. The paper as a whole reports these results and caveats: A later analysis found that TCRs clustered in the first cohort also tended to co-occur in the 120 validation repertoires, with approximately 93% of cluster scores above 0. The study gave a list of over 150 TCR beta chains associated with cytomegalovirus. While some public TCRs were present in many individuals, most TCR sequences turned up only very rarely across donors. The authors suggested that the approach could potentially be generalized to other disease states and immunological phenotypes. A few of the identified cytomegalovirus-associated TCR beta chains were confirmed in vitro to be specific for cytomegalovirus antigens. A later analysis lacked HLA typing for the validation cohort, so it scored co-occurrence in that cohort across all 110 or so repertoires. The classifier was reported to diagnose cytomegalovirus status with high specificity and sensitivity in both the original and validation cohorts.

Cut back by 2 bases and 3 bases, the V and J ends lie 10 bases apart. Counted from cysteine to phenylalanine, this CDR3 has 14 amino acids. The only DNA kept is the CDR3, 42 bases in frame from the first base. Via the germline V gene, CDR1 is SGHVS and CDR2 FQNEAQ. Preparation of the library involved the immunoSEQ multiplex PCR assay. The authors processed their data as follows. A statistical classification framework was developed to diagnose cytomegalovirus status using the catalog of TCR beta chain sequences. Here the immuneACCESS table is served through TCRdb, limited to in-frame sequences with V and J called. Missing clones are a known gap in these copies; in checked studies unresolved V genes cover under half, and the rest lacks a known reason. That table supplies the V and J calls and clone size; D and trimming were determined from the DNA. This sample comprises about 89,000 clones, approximately 88% of them detected only once. The top ten constitute about 12% of the sample.

The sequence joins TRBV7-8 to TRBJ1-1; TRBD1 is perhaps the D gene, given 6 matching bases. The sequence came from a woman between 18 and 30 years old in good health and CMV-seropositive. Sequencing was performed on PBMCs. The CDR3 here reads CASSLQGRDTEAFF. The nucleotide sequence reads as follows: TGTGCCAGCAGCTTACAGGGGAGGGACACTGAAGCTTTCTTT.